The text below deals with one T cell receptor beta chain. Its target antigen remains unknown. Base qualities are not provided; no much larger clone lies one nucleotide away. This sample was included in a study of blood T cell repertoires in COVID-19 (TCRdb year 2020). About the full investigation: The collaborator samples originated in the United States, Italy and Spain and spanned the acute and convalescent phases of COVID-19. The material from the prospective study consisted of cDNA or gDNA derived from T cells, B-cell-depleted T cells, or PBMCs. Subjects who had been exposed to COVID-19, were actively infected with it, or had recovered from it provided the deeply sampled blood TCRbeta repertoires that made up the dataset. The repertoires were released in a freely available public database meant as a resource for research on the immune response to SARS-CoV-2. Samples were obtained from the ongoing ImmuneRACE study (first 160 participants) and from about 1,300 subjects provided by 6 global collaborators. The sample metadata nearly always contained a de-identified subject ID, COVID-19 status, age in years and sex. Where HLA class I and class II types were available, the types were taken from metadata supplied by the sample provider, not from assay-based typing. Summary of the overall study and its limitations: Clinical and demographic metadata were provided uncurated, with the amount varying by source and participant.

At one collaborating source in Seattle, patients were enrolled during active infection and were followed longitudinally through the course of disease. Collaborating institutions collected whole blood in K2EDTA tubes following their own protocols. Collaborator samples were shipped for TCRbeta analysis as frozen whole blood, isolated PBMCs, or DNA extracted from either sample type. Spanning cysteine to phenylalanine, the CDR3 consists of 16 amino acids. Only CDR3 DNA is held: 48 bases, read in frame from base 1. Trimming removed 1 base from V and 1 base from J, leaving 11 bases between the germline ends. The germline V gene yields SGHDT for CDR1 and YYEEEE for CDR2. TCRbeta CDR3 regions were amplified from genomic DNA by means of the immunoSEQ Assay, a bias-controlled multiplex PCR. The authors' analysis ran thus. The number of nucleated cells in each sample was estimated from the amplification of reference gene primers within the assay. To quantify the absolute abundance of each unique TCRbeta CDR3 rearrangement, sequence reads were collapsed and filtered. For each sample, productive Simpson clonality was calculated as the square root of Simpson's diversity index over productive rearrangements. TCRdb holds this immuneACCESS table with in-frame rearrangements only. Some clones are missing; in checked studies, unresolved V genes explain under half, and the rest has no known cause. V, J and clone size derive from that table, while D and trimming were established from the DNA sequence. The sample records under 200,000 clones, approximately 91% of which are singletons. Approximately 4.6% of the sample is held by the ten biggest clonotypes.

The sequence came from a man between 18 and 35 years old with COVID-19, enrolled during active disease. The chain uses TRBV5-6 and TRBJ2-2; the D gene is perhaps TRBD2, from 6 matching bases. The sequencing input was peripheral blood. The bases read TGTGCCAGCAGCTTGTTAACAGCGGGGAACACCGGGGAGCTGTTTTTT. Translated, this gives CASSLLTAGNTGELFF.